The TCR beta chain under discussion was sequenced for a study of response to subunit inactivated influenza vaccine. Regarding the study as a whole: The authors offered the suggestion that each seasonal influenza vaccination recruits few new T cells.

TCRdb re-called the RT-PCR reads through MiXCR, storing one row per CDR3 protein. The sample lists 500,000 to 600,000 distinct CDR3 sequences; 10% to 15% were seen once. Notes on this clonotype: Its antigen is currently unknown.

This CDR3 region has 15 residues. The germline CDR1 and CDR2 sequences are DFQATT and SNEGSKA (reference sequence). The V gene lost 1 base and the J gene lost 2 bases, with 12 bases spanning the gap. The material sequenced was PBMCs from blood, taken roughly 6 weeks after vaccination. The chain links TRBV20-1 to TRBJ2-1; D unclear. This clonotype was sampled from a man between 45 and 60 years old who received an inactivated influenza vaccine. For the CDR3, the DNA is TGCAGTGCTAGAGGGCCCCTGAACCCCTACAATGAGCAGTTCTTC. Residues: CSARGPLNPYNEQFF.